A single sample is the source of the 29 T cell receptor beta chains below, sequenced in a study of shared clonotypes between healthy human individuals. CD45RO negativity and positive selection for CCR7 defined naive CD8 cells, a population that excluded terminally differentiated effector memory CD45RA+ cells. Libraries were prepared by immunoSEQ multiplex PCR; TCRdb keeps only in-frame clonotypes and omits some of them. This table has approximately 2,200,000 clones, about 92% appearing once. Sequenced: naive CD8+ T cells from PBMCs. Receptors were obtained from a man between 18 and 35 years old in good health. Some clones in this sample may be carry-over from other donors' samples.

The chain links TRBV11-2 to TRBJ2-2; no firm D call. Trimming left V 6 bases short and J 0 bases short, with 5 bases between. Looked up from germline, CDR1 is SGHAT and CDR2 is FQNNGV. CDR3 length equals 13 residues. CDR3 coding DNA: TGTGCCAGCAGAAAGGCGAACACCGGGGAGCTGTTTTTT. It encodes CASRKANTGELFF.

This rearrangement joins TRBV30 to TRBJ2-7; weak D call: TRBD1 (6 bases). The CDR3 covers 15 residues. With 3 bases removed from V and 0 bases from J, the gap between germline ends came to 15 bases. CDR1 and CDR2 (germline): GTSNPN, SVGIG (reference sequence). Written as DNA, the CDR3 is TGTGCCTGGAGGGGGCAGGGGACGGTCTCCTACGAGCAGTACTTC. Translated, it gives CAWRGQGTVSYEQYF.

The rearrangement uses TRBV4-3 and TRBJ1-2; weak D call: TRBD1 (6 bases). V was cut by 0 bases and J by 0 bases, with 11 bases left in between. Germline V lookup: CDR1 LGHNA, CDR2 YSLEER. The CDR3 sequence is 16 residues long. The CDR3 DNA reads as TGCGCCAGCAGCCAAGATTTCAGGGGAGCTAACTATGGCTACACCTTC. Translated: CASSQDFRGANYGYTF.

The V gene is TRBV28, the J gene TRBJ2-3; 9 nucleotides align to TRBD1. This CDR3 contains 16 residues. Germline V gene data show CDR1 as MDHEN and CDR2 as SYDVKM. The V gene end was trimmed by 4 bases and the J gene end by 3 bases; junction bases not matched to a gene: 8. The CDR3 sequence is CASSWGETGGTDTQYF. CDR3 in DNA: TGTGCCAGCAGTTGGGGGGAGACAGGGGGTACAGATACGCAGTATTTT.

The V and J genes are TRBV6-1 and TRBJ1-1; 8 bases are a match to TRBD1. The CDR3 extends over 17 amino acids. V shed 0 bases and J 3 bases; nucleotides not matched to a gene: 9. CDR1 MNHNS and CDR2 SASEGT come from the germline V gene. CDR3 amino acids: CASSEARFRGPDTEAFF. The CDR3 nucleotides read TGTGCCAGCAGTGAAGCAAGGTTCAGGGGGCCCGACACTGAAGCTTTCTTT.

The chain combines TRBV14 with TRBJ2-2; D is unclear. V was pared by 0 bases and J by 0 bases, with 11 bases between. The germline V gene has CDR1 SGHDN and CDR2 FVKESK. The length of the CDR3 is 17 residues. The CDR3, as DNA: TGTGCCAGCAGCCAAGATTTCGGGTTCGCGAACACCGGGGAGCTGTTTTTT. Its protein is CASSQDFGFANTGELFF.

V is TRBV28 and J is TRBJ2-5; TRBD2 agrees at 13 bases. The length of the CDR3 is 19 residues. Losses at the gene ends were 5 bases for V and 1 base for J; bases not matched to a gene: 13. Looked up from germline, CDR1 is MDHEN and CDR2 is SYDVKM. The CDR3: CASSPGLAGIRSAQETQYF. CDR3 in DNA: TGTGCCAGCAGTCCGGGACTAGCGGGAATCAGATCGGCCCAAGAGACCCAGTACTTC.

V usage is TRBV7-9 and J usage is TRBJ1-3; D not certain. Trimming removed 2 bases from V and 4 bases from J, with 6 bases in between. Germline V CDR1 and CDR2: SEHNR, FQNEAQ (reference sequence). The CDR3 consists of 13 residues. For the CDR3, the DNA is TGTGCCAGCAGCTTAATAAGGGGAAACACCATATATTTT. Translation: CASSLIRGNTIYF.

The rearrangement links TRBV5-1 to TRBJ1-1; D ambiguous. Trimming removed 3 bases from V and 0 bases from J, with 15 bases in between. Per the germline V gene, CDR1 is SGHRS and CDR2 is YFSETQ. This CDR3 spans 16 amino acids. The CDR3 reads CASSWAPGNMNTEAFF. DNA for the CDR3: TGCGCCAGCAGCTGGGCCCCGGGGAACATGAACACTGAAGCTTTCTTT.

The J gene is TRBJ1-1, the V gene TRBV19, with D tentatively TRBD1 (5 bases). With 6 bases removed from V and 5 bases from J, the gap between germline ends came to 19 bases. CDR1 is LNHDA and CDR2 is SQIVND in the germline V gene (reference sequence). This CDR3 has 15 residues. CDR3 region: CASRPSRDGLTEAFF. The CDR3 nucleotides read TGTGCCAGTAGACCGTCCAGGGACGGGTTGACTGAAGCTTTCTTT.

The count of this clone is one. The rearrangement links TRBV4-1 to TRBJ1-4; weak D call: TRBD1 (5 bases). V was clipped by 0 bases and J by 3 bases, with 11 bases between them. The CDR3 spans 16 residues. The V gene's germline CDR1 is MGHRA and CDR2 YSYEKL. For the CDR3, the DNA is TGCGCCAGCAGCCAAGATGAGGGACTTCCTAATGAAAAACTGTTTTTT. Residues: CASSQDEGLPNEKLFF.

This chain links TRBV13 with TRBJ2-2; D unresolved. The germline V and J ends were trimmed by 3 bases and 6 bases, with 5 bases remaining between them. The CDR3 is made up of 12 amino acids. Germline V CDR1 and CDR2: PRHDT, FYEKMQ (reference sequence). This CDR3 is CASSLASGELFF. In DNA form, the CDR3 reads TGTGCCAGCAGCTTGGCTTCCGGGGAGCTGTTTTTT.

This sequence joins TRBV27 and TRBJ2-3, with D perhaps matching TRBD2 (5 bases). Trimming stripped 6 bases from V and 0 bases from J, with 22 bases between. There are 18 residues in the CDR3. Germline V gene sequence: CDR1 MNHEY, CDR2 SMNVEV (reference sequence). The CDR3: CASRIASRNLWSTDTQYF. The CDR3 nucleotides are TGTGCCAGCAGAATAGCGTCGAGAAATCTCTGGAGCACAGATACGCAGTATTTT.

The V gene is TRBV27, the J gene TRBJ2-7; 8 bases line up with TRBD2. This CDR3 contains 14 residues. J was trimmed by 6 bases and V by 4 bases; bases with no gene match: 8. CDR1 and CDR2 from the germline V gene are MNHEY and SMNVEV (reference sequence). The CDR3 reads CASSSGGGFGEQYF. In DNA, the CDR3 is TGTGCCAGCAGTTCAGGCGGGGGGTTTGGCGAGCAGTACTTC.

In regard to this clone: Other DNA sequences in this sample translate to the same CDR3. This chain uses TRBV9 with TRBJ2-2; D is uncertain. In germline, CDR1 is SGDLS, CDR2 YYNGEE. This CDR3 region has 12 residues. The V and J ends lost 3 bases and 5 bases respectively, with 5 bases between them. The DNA of the CDR3 is TGTGCCAGCAGCGGCAATACCGGGGAGCTGTTTTTT. Amino acids: CASSGNTGELFF.

The chain couples TRBV15 to TRBJ2-2; no definite D call. Germline assignment: CDR1 LNHNV and CDR2 YYDKDF (reference sequence). This CDR3 has 15 amino acids. The V end lost 3 bases, the J end lost 4 bases, and 12 bases lay between the germline ends. The CDR3 loop is CATSSRWHLTGELFF. The CDR3 region has the DNA TGTGCCACCAGCAGTCGGTGGCATCTCACCGGGGAGCTGTTTTTT.

This clone showed up just a few times. V usage is TRBV19 and J usage is TRBJ2-2; either TRBD1 or TRBD2 may fit D (5 bases each). The V gene's germline CDR1 is LNHDA and CDR2 SQIVND (reference sequence). Trimming removed 4 bases at V and 8 bases at J, with 20 bases between. The length of the CDR3 is 16 residues. CDR3 loop: CASSTLRDVTGGELFF. The CDR3, as DNA: TGTGCCAGTAGTACCCTCCGGGACGTAACCGGGGGGGAGCTGTTTTTT. Looking up the rest from reference TRBV19 and TRBJ2-2 gives the full variable domain: DGGITQSPKYLFRKEGQNVTLSCEQNLNHDAMYWYRQDPGQGLRLIYYSQIVNDFQKGDIAEGYSVSREKKESFPLTVTSAQKNPTAFYLCASSTLRDVTGGELFFGEGSRLTVL.

The gene calls are TRBV6-1 and TRBJ2-3, with TRBD2 matching over 10 bases. CDR3 size: 16 residues. The germline V gene encodes CDR1 MNHNS and CDR2 SASEGT. Trimming took 4 bases from V and 3 from J; bases not matched to a gene: 7. The CDR3 reads CASSGPLAGITDTQYF. As DNA, the CDR3 is TGTGCCAGCAGTGGACCACTAGCGGGAATAACAGATACGCAGTATTTT.

V is TRBV27 and J is TRBJ2-5, with D perhaps matching TRBD1 or TRBD2 (6 bases each). The V and J ends lost 6 bases and 4 bases respectively, with 15 bases between them. This CDR3 comprises 14 residues. Germline-derived CDR1 and CDR2 are MNHEY and SMNVEV (reference sequence). The CDR3 DNA reads as TGTGCCAGCAGCCCTCTGGGGGGCGGAGAGACCCAGTACTTC. Translating gives CASSPLGGGETQYF.

The chain has TRBV27 and TRBJ1-1; D may be TRBD1 (6 bases). Trimming took off 0 bases at V and 3 bases at J, with 14 bases between the two ends. This CDR3 is built from 16 residues. Germline V gene lookup returns CDR1 MNHEY and CDR2 SMNVEV (reference sequence). CDR3 DNA: TGTGCCAGCAGTTTATCGTACAGGGAAGCGGACACTGAAGCTTTCTTT. Amino acid sequence: CASSLSYREADTEAFF.

In the case of this clone: Other nucleotide sequences in the sample specify the same CDR3. The chain is built from TRBV7-3 and TRBJ2-3; possibly TRBD1 for D (6 bases). There are 13 residues in the CDR3. Trimming left V 5 bases short and J 4 bases short, with 10 bases between. Germline-derived CDR1 and CDR2 are SGHTA and FQGTGA. CDR3 in DNA: TGTGCCAGCAGCCTTGGGGGCGCAGATACGCAGTATTTT. This encodes CASSLGGADTQYF.

The chain recombines TRBV18 with TRBJ2-1; 10 bases map to TRBD2. The CDR3 length is 16 residues. Trimming at V came to 6 bases and at J to 1 base, leaving 6 bases not matched to a gene. The germline V gene has CDR1 KGHSH and CDR2 LQKENI. CDR3 amino acids: CASSLTSGTSYNEQFF. The CDR3 DNA sequence: TGTGCCAGCTCCCTTACTAGCGGGACATCCTACAATGAGCAGTTCTTC.

The genes are TRBV6-1 and TRBJ2-7; 12 nucleotides agree with TRBD1. Germline CDR1 and CDR2: MNHNS and SASEGT. V shed 5 bases, J shed 6 bases, and the junction held 5 bases outside the gene matches. This CDR3 contains 14 residues. The CDR3 here is CASSRRDRGPEQYF. CDR3 sequence (DNA): TGTGCCAGCAGTCGCCGGGACAGGGGGCCCGAGCAGTACTTC.

The chain carries TRBV27 and TRBJ2-2; unclear D gene. The germline V and J ends were trimmed by 3 bases and 6 bases, with 11 bases remaining between them. This CDR3 has 14 amino acids. The germline V gene encodes CDR1 MNHEY and CDR2 SMNVEV (reference sequence). CDR3 in amino acids: CASSFLARPGELFF. The CDR3 DNA reads as TGTGCCAGCAGTTTCCTCGCTAGACCCGGGGAGCTGTTTTTT.

J is TRBJ2-6 and V is TRBV9; 8 bases line up with TRBD1. The CDR3 spans 17 residues. The trim removed 4 bases at V and 2 bases at J, leaving 8 bases unmatched. In germline, CDR1 is SGDLS, CDR2 YYNGEE. Here the CDR3 DNA reads TGTGCCAGCAGCTCGCGGACAGGGAGCCCTGGGGCCAACGTCCTGACTTTC. This translates into CASSSRTGSPGANVLTF.

The chain links TRBV6-1 to TRBJ2-7, with TRBD1 as a possible D gene (6 bases). The length of the CDR3 is 15 residues. V lost 6 bases and J lost 5, with 20 bases in between. CDR1 and CDR2 (germline): MNHNS, SASEGT. CDR3 sequence: CASRGTLDSPDEQYF. Here the CDR3 DNA reads TGTGCCAGCAGGGGGACACTGGATTCCCCCGACGAGCAGTACTTC.

The rearrangement joins TRBV10-3 to TRBJ2-1, with a tentative D call TRBD2 (7 bases). This CDR3 comprises 14 residues. CDR1 ENHRY and CDR2 SYGVKD come from the germline V gene. Trimming removed 7 bases at V and 2 bases at J, with 12 bases between. CDR3 in DNA: TGTGCCATCATGGAAGGGGGGGCCTACAATGAGCAGTTCTTC. This sequence encodes CAIMEGGAYNEQFF.

This chain joins TRBV4-1 and TRBJ2-7; D is unclear. Per the germline V gene, CDR1 is MGHRA and CDR2 is YSYEKL. Trimming took 5 bases from V and 4 from J, leaving 12 bases between them. CDR3 size: 13 residues. As DNA, the CDR3 is TGCGCCAGCAGCGGGCTCGGCCCTTACGAGCAGTACTTC. This codes for CASSGLGPYEQYF.

This chain joins TRBV2 and TRBJ2-7; D is undetermined. Trimming removed 7 bases from V and 0 bases from J, with 31 bases in between. The CDR3 runs 20 residues. Germline V gives CDR1 SNHLY, CDR2 FYNNEI. CDR3: CASIIIRVASIPPSSYEQYF. As DNA, the CDR3 is TGTGCCAGCATCATCATCCGGGTAGCCTCAATCCCCCCGAGCTCCTACGAGCAGTACTTC.